This is a list of T cell receptor beta chains from one sample in a study of blood T cell repertoires in COVID-19. Data came from immunoSEQ multiplex PCR; TCRdb stores just in-frame clones and leaves some out. The sample has 140,000 to 150,000 clones; about 80% are singletons. The sample consisted of peripheral blood. Receptors were obtained from a human donor in a cohort sampled during active COVID-19. The CDR3 runs from the conserved cysteine through the conserved F or W. Fields, in order: clone size, D gene, V gene, J gene, CDR3 protein, CDR3 DNA. D genes are given only for firm matches. Expanded clones are given a class, and other clones once, few, many or no size at all.

>NA|TRBD2|TRBV7-3|TRBJ2-7
CASSLELAGVHEQYF
TGTGCCAGCAGCTTAGAACTAGCGGGGGTACACGAGCAGTACTTC
>few|NA|TRBV3-1/TRBV3-2|TRBJ2-2
CASSQGGTAGELFF
TGTGCCAGCAGCCAAGGAGGAACGGCCGGGGAGCTGTTTTTT
>NA|NA|TRBV18|TRBJ1-1
CASSPQKEGTEAFF
TGTGCCAGCTCACCACAGAAAGAGGGCACTGAAGCTTTCTTT
>NA|TRBD2|TRBV5-8|TRBJ2-7
CASSGRGPLYEQYF
TGTGCCAGCAGCGGGAGGGGACCGCTCTACGAGCAGTACTTC
>NA|NA|TRBV7-2|TRBJ2-7
CASRPRGGTGPYEQYF
TGTGCCAGCAGACCCAGGGGGGGGACAGGTCCCTACGAGCAGTACTTC
>NA|TRBD2|TRBV19|TRBJ2-5
CASSLRVAGSQETQYF
TGTGCCAGTAGTCTCCGGGTAGCGGGGTCCCAAGAGACCCAGTACTTC
>NA|TRBD1|TRBV19|TRBJ2-1
CASSMWDRGYNEQFF
TGTGCCAGTAGTATGTGGGACAGGGGATACAATGAGCAGTTCTTC
>NA|NA|TRBV7-3|TRBJ2-1
CASSQQGRGYNEQFF
TGTGCCAGCAGCCAACAGGGAAGAGGCTACAATGAGCAGTTCTTC
>NA|NA|TRBV5-1|TRBJ2-1
CASTRLDNEQFF
TGCGCCAGCACCAGACTCGACAATGAGCAGTTCTTC
>NA|NA|TRBV6-2/TRBV6-3|TRBJ1-5
CASSYQGQSQPQHF
TGTGCCAGCAGTTACCAGGGGCAAAGTCAGCCCCAGCATTTT
>NA|NA|TRBV7-2|TRBJ2-1
CASSRSGAYNEQFF
TGTGCCAGCAGCCGGAGCGGTGCCTACAATGAGCAGTTCTTC
>NA|NA|TRBV11-3|TRBJ2-5
CASSSYQGRGETQYF
TGTGCCAGCAGCTCGTACCAGGGGAGGGGGGAGACCCAGTACTTC
>NA|NA|TRBV19|TRBJ1-4
CASSTQQGSNEKLFF
TGTGCCAGTAGTACCCAACAGGGCTCTAATGAAAAACTGTTTTTT
>NA|NA|TRBV3-1/TRBV3-2|TRBJ1-2
CASSQEVLYGYTF
TGTGCCAGCAGCCAAGAGGTTCTATATGGCTACACCTTC
>NA|NA|TRBV11-3|TRBJ2-7
CASSLPAGAYEQYF
TGTGCCAGCAGCTTACCGGCAGGGGCCTACGAGCAGTACTTC
>NA|NA|TRBV6-5|TRBJ2-3
CASRVTITITDTQYF
TGTGCCAGCAGGGTGACGATTACTATCACAGATACGCAGTATTTT
>NA|TRBD1|TRBV6-6|TRBJ1-3
CASSTGDRARNTIYF
TGTGCCAGCAGCACGGGGGACAGGGCTCGAAACACCATATATTTT
>NA|NA|TRBV30|TRBJ1-3
CAWSVLGGSGNTIYF
TGTGCCTGGAGTGTACTGGGGGGGTCTGGAAACACCATATATTTT
>NA|TRBD1|TRBV6-4|TRBJ1-2
CASSPGQGTSGYTF
TGTGCCAGCAGTCCTGGACAGGGGACGTCCGGCTACACCTTC
>few|NA|TRBV19|TRBJ1-2
CASSQDMTNYGYTF
TGTGCCAGTAGTCAGGACATGACTAACTATGGCTACACCTTC
>once|TRBD2|TRBV10-3|TRBJ2-3
CAISEEFRGGADTQYF
TGTGCCATCAGTGAGGAGTTTAGGGGAGGGGCAGATACGCAGTATTTT
>NA|NA|TRBV28|TRBJ1-5
CVTNGFNQPQHF
TGTGTAACCAACGGGTTTAATCAGCCCCAGCATTTT
>NA|NA|TRBV12-3/TRBV12-4|TRBJ2-5
CASSLGQHPTQYF
TGTGCCAGCAGTTTGGGGCAGCATCCGACCCAGTACTTC
>NA|TRBD2|TRBV4-3|TRBJ2-3
CASSQEWGLAGVSADTQYF
TGCGCCAGCAGCCAAGAATGGGGACTAGCGGGAGTGTCGGCAGATACGCAGTATTTT
>NA|TRBD1|TRBV5-1|TRBJ1-1
CASSLQGTGDTEAFF
TGCGCCAGCAGCTTGCAAGGGACAGGGGACACTGAAGCTTTCTTT
>NA|TRBD1|TRBV27|TRBJ1-2
CASSMTGTNYGYTF
TGTGCCAGCAGTATGACAGGGACTAACTATGGCTACACCTTC
>many|NA|TRBV5-5|TRBJ1-2
CASSLEDRGYGYTF
TGTGCCAGCAGCTTGGAGGACAGAGGCTATGGCTACACCTTC
>NA|NA|TRBV6-1|TRBJ1-1
CASSEIGGDTEAFF
TGTGCCAGCAGTGAAATCGGGGGGGACACTGAAGCTTTCTTT
>NA|TRBD1|TRBV3-1/TRBV3-2|TRBJ1-2
CASSQEQGVTDYTF
TGTGCCAGCAGCCAAGAACAGGGGGTGACCGACTACACCTTC
>once|TRBD2|TRBV7-2|TRBJ2-1
CASMLRAGSSYNEQFF
TGTGCCAGCATGCTTAGAGCGGGGAGCTCCTACAATGAGCAGTTCTTC
>NA|TRBD2|TRBV2|TRBJ2-2
CASRGSGSTGELFF
TGTGCCAGCAGGGGGAGCGGGAGCACCGGGGAGCTGTTTTTT
>NA|NA|TRBV18|TRBJ1-1
CASSPPVAYMNTEAFF
TGTGCCAGCTCACCACCGGTAGCGTATATGAACACTGAAGCTTTCTTT
>NA|TRBD1|TRBV13|TRBJ1-1
CASRGRGVTEAFF
TGTGCCAGCAGGGGCAGGGGGGTCACTGAAGCTTTCTTT
>NA|NA|TRBV4-3|TRBJ2-1
CASSQDTGSYNEQFF
TGCGCCAGCAGCCAAGATACAGGGTCCTACAATGAGCAGTTCTTC
>NA|NA|TRBV2|TRBJ1-2
CASSGLLVDSSGYTF
TGTGCCAGCAGTGGACTTTTGGTTGATTCGTCTGGCTACACCTTC
>NA|NA|TRBV19|TRBJ1-6
CASSLAGQPNSPLHF
TGTGCCAGTAGTCTAGCCGGACAACCCAATTCACCCCTCCACTTT
>NA|TRBD1|TRBV15|TRBJ2-2
CATSRGPGQTATGELFF
TGTGCCACCAGCAGAGGACCGGGACAGACAGCCACCGGGGAGCTGTTTTTT
>NA|TRBD2|TRBV10-3|TRBJ2-1
CAISAGTSNEQFF
TGTGCCATCAGTGCCGGGACTAGCAATGAGCAGTTCTTC
>NA|TRBD1|TRBV13|TRBJ1-2
CASSLEGQGIYTF
TGTGCCAGCAGCCTAGAGGGACAGGGGATCTACACCTTC
>once|TRBD1|TRBV7-2|TRBJ2-1
CASSSTGTVGNEQFF
TGTGCCAGCAGCTCCACCGGGACAGTGGGCAATGAGCAGTTCTTC
>few|TRBD1|TRBV4-2|TRBJ2-2
CASQGQWTTGELFF
TGTGCCAGCCAGGGACAGTGGACGACCGGGGAGCTGTTTTTT
>NA|NA|TRBV29-1|TRBJ2-3
CSVVRPYTDTQYF
TGCAGCGTTGTCAGGCCCTACACAGATACGCAGTATTTT
>once|NA|TRBV7-9|TRBJ1-4
CASSPPGSGGLFF
TGTGCCAGCAGCCCCCCGGGGTCGGGGGGACTGTTTTTT
>NA|TRBD2|TRBV5-1|TRBJ2-5
CASSHGLAGAGEETQYF
TGCGCCAGCAGCCACGGACTAGCGGGAGCGGGGGAAGAGACCCAGTACTTC